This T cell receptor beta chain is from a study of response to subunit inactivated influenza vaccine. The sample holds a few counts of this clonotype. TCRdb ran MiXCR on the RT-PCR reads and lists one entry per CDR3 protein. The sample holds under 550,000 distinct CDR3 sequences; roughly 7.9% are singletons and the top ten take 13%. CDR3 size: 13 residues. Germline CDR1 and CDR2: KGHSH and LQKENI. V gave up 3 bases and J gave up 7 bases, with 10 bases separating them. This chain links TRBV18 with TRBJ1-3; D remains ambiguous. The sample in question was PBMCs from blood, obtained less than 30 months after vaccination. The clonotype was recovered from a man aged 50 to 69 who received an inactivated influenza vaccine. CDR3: CASSPAVGNTIYF. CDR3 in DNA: TGTGCCAGCTCACCCGCAGTCGGGAACACCATATATTTT.